This T cell receptor beta chain came from a study of T cells in Graves' hyperthyroidism and ophthalmopathy. CDR3 length: 14 residues. Trimming stripped 9 bases from V and 1 base from J, with 12 bases between. Germline V lookup: CDR1 SEHNR, CDR2 FQNEAQ (reference sequence). There were TCR beta CDR3 regions amplified from RNA transcripts. First-round RT-PCR targeting the TCR CDR3 was performed with the HTBI primer set. MiXCR, applied by TCRdb to the multiplex PCR reads, yields one record per CDR3 protein. The sample has about 840,000 distinct CDR3 sequences; 38% are singletons. Sequenced material: blood. The TCR originated in a man aged 18 to 30 with Graves' hyperthyroidism. The V gene is TRBV7-9, the J gene TRBJ2-2; possibly TRBD2 for D (5 bases). The CDR3 region is CASERVLNTGELFF. The CDR3, as DNA: TGTGCCAGTGAGAGGGTATTGAACACCGGGGAGCTGTTTTTT.